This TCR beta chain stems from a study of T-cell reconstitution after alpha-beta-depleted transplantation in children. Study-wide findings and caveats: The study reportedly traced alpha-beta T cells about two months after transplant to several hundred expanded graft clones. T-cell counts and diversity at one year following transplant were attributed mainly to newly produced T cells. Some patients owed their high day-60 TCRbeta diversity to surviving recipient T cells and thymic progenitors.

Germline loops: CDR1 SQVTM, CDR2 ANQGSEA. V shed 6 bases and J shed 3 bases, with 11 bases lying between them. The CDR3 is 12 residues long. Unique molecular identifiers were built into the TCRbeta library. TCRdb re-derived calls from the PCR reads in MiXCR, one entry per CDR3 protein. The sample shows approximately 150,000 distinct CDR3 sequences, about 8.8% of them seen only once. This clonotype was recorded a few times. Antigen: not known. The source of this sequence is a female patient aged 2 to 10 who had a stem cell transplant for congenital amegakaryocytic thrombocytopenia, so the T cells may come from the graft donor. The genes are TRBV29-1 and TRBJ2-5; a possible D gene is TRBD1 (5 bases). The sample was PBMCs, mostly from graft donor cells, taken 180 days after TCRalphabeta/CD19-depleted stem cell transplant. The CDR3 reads CSVRELEETQYF. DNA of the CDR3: TGCAGCGTCAGGGAATTAGAAGAGACCCAGTACTTC. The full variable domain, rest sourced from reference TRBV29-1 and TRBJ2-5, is SAVISQKPSRDICQRGTSLTIQCQVDSQVTMMFWYRQQPGQSLTLIATANQGSEATYESGFVIDKFPISRPNLTFSTLTVSNMSPEDSSIYLCSVRELEETQYFGPGTRLLVL.